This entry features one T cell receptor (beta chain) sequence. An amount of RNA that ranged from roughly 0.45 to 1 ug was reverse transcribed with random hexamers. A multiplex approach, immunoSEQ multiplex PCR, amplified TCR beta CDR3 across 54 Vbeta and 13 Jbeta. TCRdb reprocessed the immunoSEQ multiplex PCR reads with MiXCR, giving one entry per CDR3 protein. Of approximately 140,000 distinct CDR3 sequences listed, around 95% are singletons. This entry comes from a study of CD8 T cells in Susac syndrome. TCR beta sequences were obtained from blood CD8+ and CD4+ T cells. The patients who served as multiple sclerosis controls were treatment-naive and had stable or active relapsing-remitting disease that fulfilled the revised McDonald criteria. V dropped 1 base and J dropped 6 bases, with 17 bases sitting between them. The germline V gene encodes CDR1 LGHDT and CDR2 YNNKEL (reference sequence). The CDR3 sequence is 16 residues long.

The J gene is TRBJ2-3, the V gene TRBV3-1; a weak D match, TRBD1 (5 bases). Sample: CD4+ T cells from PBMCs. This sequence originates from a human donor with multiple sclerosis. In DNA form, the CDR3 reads TGTGCCAGCAGCCAAGCAGTAGGGGCCCGGGTCGATACGCAGTATTTT. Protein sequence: CASSQAVGARVDTQYF.